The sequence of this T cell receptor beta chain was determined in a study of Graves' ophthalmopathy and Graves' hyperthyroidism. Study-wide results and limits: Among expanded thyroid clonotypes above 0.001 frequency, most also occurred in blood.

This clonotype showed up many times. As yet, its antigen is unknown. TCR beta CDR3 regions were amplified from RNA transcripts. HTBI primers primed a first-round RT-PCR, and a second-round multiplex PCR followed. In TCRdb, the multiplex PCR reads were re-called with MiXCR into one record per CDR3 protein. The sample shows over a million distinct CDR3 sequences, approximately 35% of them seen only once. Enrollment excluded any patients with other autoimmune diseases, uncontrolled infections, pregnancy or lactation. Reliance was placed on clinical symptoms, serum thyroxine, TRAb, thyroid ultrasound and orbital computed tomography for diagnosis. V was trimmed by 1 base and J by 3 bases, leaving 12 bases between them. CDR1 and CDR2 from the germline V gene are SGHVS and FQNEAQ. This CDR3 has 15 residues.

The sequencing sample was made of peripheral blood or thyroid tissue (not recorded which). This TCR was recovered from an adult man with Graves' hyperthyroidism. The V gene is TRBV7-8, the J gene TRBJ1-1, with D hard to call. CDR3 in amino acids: CASSLDWGGYTEAFF. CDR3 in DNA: TGTGCCAGCAGCTTAGACTGGGGAGGATACACTGAAGCTTTCTTT.